This T cell receptor (beta chain) was profiled in a study of CD8 T cells in ankylosing spondylitis. Germline CDR1 reads SGHTA; CDR2 reads FQGNSA. V lost 8 bases and J lost 7; bases outside the gene matches: 12. This CDR3 comprises 15 residues. This clonotype was seen ten or more times. TCRdb reprocessed the 5' RACE reads with MiXCR, giving one entry per CDR3 protein. Here the sample spans roughly 150,000 distinct CDR3 sequences, around a third being singletons. J is TRBJ2-1 and V is TRBV7-2, with 9 bases matching TRBD2. Sequencing input: synovial fluid, either unsorted or a sorted T cell fraction (not recorded which). This TCR came from a male donor with ankylosing spondylitis. CDR3 in amino acids: CASDLSGSPGNEQFF. The DNA for the CDR3 is TGTGCCAGCGATCTTAGCGGGAGCCCCGGGAATGAGCAGTTCTTC.